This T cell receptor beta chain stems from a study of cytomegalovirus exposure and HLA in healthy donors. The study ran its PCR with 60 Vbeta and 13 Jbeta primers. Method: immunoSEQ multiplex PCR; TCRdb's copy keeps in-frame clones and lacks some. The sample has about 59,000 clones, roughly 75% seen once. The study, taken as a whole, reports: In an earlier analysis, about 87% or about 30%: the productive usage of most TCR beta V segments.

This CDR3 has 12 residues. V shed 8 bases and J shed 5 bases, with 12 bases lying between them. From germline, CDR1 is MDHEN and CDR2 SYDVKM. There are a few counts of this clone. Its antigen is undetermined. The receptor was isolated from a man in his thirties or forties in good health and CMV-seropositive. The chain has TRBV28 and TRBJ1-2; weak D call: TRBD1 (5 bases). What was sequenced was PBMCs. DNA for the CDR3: TGTGCCAGCCGACTGACAGAATATGGCTACACCTTC. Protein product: CASRLTEYGYTF.